This T cell receptor (beta chain) stems from a study of T cell repertoires in cytomegalovirus infection (dated by TCRdb to between 2017 and 2020). Looking at the study overall: Donor HLA type was relevant to the analysis, as public TCR beta signatures indicated carriage of CMV infection together with the matching HLA type. Findings and caveats that apply to the study as a whole: The ex vivo response was dominated by HLA-C-restricted CMV-specific TCR beta clonotypes, and the single most frequent clonotype in two of eight donors was supplied by these HLA-C-restricted clonotypes. In both this cohort and an independent approximately 370-donor cohort, the cumulative frequency of public TCR beta family members distinguished carriers of CMV infection plus the relevant HLA type.

Comment on this clonotype: Its target antigen remains unknown. No base quality values were provided; no much bigger clone lies one nucleotide off.

Sequencing used an Illumina HiSeq 1500. TCRdb reprocessing: public reads trimmed at Q25 with fastp, clones called with MiXCR, in-frame beta chains kept. Entries are consolidated by CDR3 protein sequence, retaining the most common genes and DNA. The sample includes under 200,000 distinct CDR3 sequences, with 28% observed a single time. Of the sample, roughly 31% is held by the ten largest clones. The CDR3 measures 15 amino acids from cysteine to phenylalanine. The retained sequence is limited to the CDR3, 45 bases, with the frame set at the first base. CDR1 and CDR2 (LGHNT, FRNRAP) derive from the germline V gene. Cut back by 0 bases and 0 bases, the V and J ends lie 8 bases apart.

The rearranged segments are TRBV12-5 and TRBJ1-1; no D segment can be confidently identified. Sequenced input: PBMCs. The TCR was taken from a human donor in good health (CMV status not recorded). Some clones in this sample may be carry-over from other donors' samples. The CDR3 sequence is CASGLVHGVNTEAFF. The DNA reads as follows: TGTGCTAGTGGTTTGGTCCACGGAGTGAACACTGAAGCTTTCTTT.